The 22 T cell receptor beta chains below were found in one sample sequenced in a study of blood T cells in healthy people across ages (dated by TCRdb to 2015 to 2017). Libraries were constructed by 5' RACE. Sequencing instrument: Illumina HiSeq 2500. The second PCR ran for roughly 7 to 11 cycles and used a J-beta primer mix along with a sample-barcoded 5' primer. Clones were called with MiXCR by TCRdb after fastp trimmed the public reads at Q25, and only in-frame beta chains were retained. Every entry covers one CDR3 protein and lists the most common genes and DNA from its rows. Counted in this sample were under 2,000,000 distinct CDR3 sequences; around 48% of them appeared once. The top ten clones comprise less than 2.5% of the sample. Source material: blood. These receptors originate from a woman aged 40 to 50 in good health.

The V and J genes are TRBV6-1 and TRBJ2-1; 9 nucleotides match TRBD2. The J call may be mistaken, given a closer DNA end match to TRBJ2-7. The CDR3 runs to 15 residues. Germline V gives CDR1 MNHNS, CDR2 SASEGT. In nucleotides, the CDR3 is TGTGCCAGCAGTGTGCTAGCGGGGTCCTACAATGAGCAGTACTTC. It is translated as CASSVLAGSYNEQYF.

This sequence joins TRBV7-9 and TRBJ2-7; 8 bases map to TRBD1. With 5 bases clipped from V and 1 base from J, the junction kept 10 bases outside the gene matches. Germline lookup yields CDR1 SEHNR and CDR2 FQNEAQ (reference sequence). The CDR3 covers 16 residues. The CDR3 sequence is CASSDWTGITSYEQYF. The CDR3 region has the DNA TGTGCCAGCAGCGACTGGACAGGGATCACTTCCTACGAGCAGTACTTC.

The gene calls are TRBV5-1 and TRBJ2-7; maybe TRBD1 (6 bases). The germline V and J ends were trimmed by 4 bases and 7 bases, with 24 bases remaining between them. In germline, CDR1 is SGHRS, CDR2 YFSETQ. The CDR3 runs to 16 residues. The CDR3 nucleotides are TGCGCCAGCAGCCTGGGGGCCGCGATTTCCTACAATGAGCAGTACTTC. Encoded protein: CASSLGAAISYNEQYF.

V usage is TRBV12-3 or TRBV12-4 and J usage is TRBJ2-5; D tentatively fits TRBD1 or TRBD2 (5 bases each). Gene TRBJ2-7 matches the end of the DNA better, so the J call may be wrong. The length of the CDR3 is 13 residues. This CDR3 reads CASSSQEGLEQYF. The CDR3 nucleotides read TGTGCCAGCAGTTCCCAAGAGGGGCTCGAGCAGTACTTC.

This clonotype appeared a few times. The V gene is TRBV19, the J gene TRBJ2-7, with D possibly being TRBD2 (5 bases). Germline CDR1 and CDR2: LNHDA and SQIVND (reference sequence). V lost 5 bases to trimming and J lost 7 bases, with 27 bases between them. The length of the CDR3 is 17 residues. CDR3 protein: CASSRGVERALASEQYF. The CDR3 coding sequence is TGTGCCAGTAGTCGGGGAGTGGAACGGGCCTTAGCGAGTGAGCAGTACTTC.

The J gene is TRBJ1-1, the V gene TRBV10-3, with D perhaps TRBD1 (6 bases). Trimming took off 2 bases at V and 2 bases at J, with 15 bases between the two ends. The CDR3 consists of 16 residues. Germline loops: CDR1 ENHRY, CDR2 SYGVKD. DNA for the CDR3: TGTGCCATCAGTGAGAGGGGGGCAGGGGAAAACACTGAAGCTTTCTTT. Amino acid sequence: CAISERGAGENTEAFF.

This sequence joins TRBV11-2 and TRBJ2-5; D not certain. The germline V gene has CDR1 SGHAT and CDR2 FQNNGV. V was cut by 3 bases and J by 5 bases, with 16 bases left in between. This CDR3 is built from 15 residues. The CDR3 here is CASSFSLGRVETQYF. The CDR3 DNA sequence: TGTGCCAGCAGCTTCAGTCTAGGACGGGTGGAGACCCAGTACTTC.

A few counts support this clonotype. V gene TRBV24-1 combines with J gene TRBJ2-3, with 9 bases that match TRBD1. Germline V lookup: CDR1 KGHDR, CDR2 SFDVKD. The J segment lost 3 bases and the V segment lost 3 bases, leaving 6 bases of the junction unmatched. There are 16 residues in the CDR3. In DNA form, the CDR3 reads TGTGCCACCAGTGATCCACGACAGGGGGTTACAGATACGCAGTATTTT. It is translated as CATSDPRQGVTDTQYF.

The J gene is TRBJ1-2, the V gene TRBV5-6; D is undetermined. Germline CDR1 SGHDT, CDR2 YYEEEE. This CDR3 comprises 14 residues. V lost 1 base and J lost 4, with 11 bases in between. Here the CDR3 DNA reads TGTGCCAGCAGCTTGAGTCCAGAGAGCTATGGCTACACCTTC. This gives the protein CASSLSPESYGYTF.

The chain couples TRBV6-2 or TRBV6-3 to TRBJ2-1; tentatively, D is TRBD2 (5 bases). The length of the CDR3 is 12 residues. Trimming cost V 6 bases and J 6 bases, with 9 bases left between them. Germline V gene lookup returns CDR1 MNHEY and CDR2 SVGEGT. CDR3 in DNA: TGTGCCAGCAGGCGGGTCCCCAATGAGCAGTTCTTC. Translation: CASRRVPNEQFF.

The chain uses TRBV6-1 and TRBJ2-3; 7 bases agree with TRBD2. CDR1 is MNHNS and CDR2 is SASEGT in the germline V gene. The CDR3 is 13 residues long. V lost 4 bases, J lost 9 bases, and 7 bases stayed unmatched. The DNA for the CDR3 is TGTGCCAGCAGTGTCTGGAAGGGAGGGACGCAGTATTTT. Translated, it gives CASSVWKGGTQYF.

The chain uses TRBV6-1 and TRBJ2-7; D is perhaps TRBD2 (6 bases). The J call may be mistaken, given a closer DNA end match to TRBJ2-5. The CDR3 runs to 13 residues. Looked up from germline, CDR1 is MNHNS and CDR2 is SASEGT. The CDR3 loop is CASSGLVGETQYF. DNA of the CDR3: TGTGCCAGCAGTGGACTAGTAGGCGAGACCCAGTACTTC.

This clonotype was recorded only once. An end of the junction differs from the germline gene, which may be a read error. The chain is built from TRBV4-3 and TRBJ1-6; D possibly corresponds to TRBD1 (5 bases). The CDR3 consists of 15 residues. Germline CDR1 and CDR2: LGHNA and YSLEER. The CDR3, as DNA: TGCGCCAGCAGCCAAGGGGCAGGGATACTCTCACCCCCCCACTTT. Translated, it gives CASSQGAGILSPPHF.

The chain has TRBV7-2 and TRBJ2-3; D ambiguous. V lost 6 bases and J lost 4, with 11 bases in between. CDR3 size: 13 residues. The germline V gene has CDR1 SGHTA and CDR2 FQGNSA. CDR3 sequence reads: CASSSRNADTQYF. CDR3 in DNA: TGTGCCAGCAGTTCCCGTAACGCAGATACGCAGTATTTT.

The chain uses TRBV6-6 and TRBJ2-5; tentative D call: TRBD1 (5 bases). This CDR3 spans 17 amino acids. Germline CDR1 and CDR2: MNHNY and SVGAGI (reference sequence). Between the trimmed V and J ends, which lost 11 bases and 0 bases, there was a span of 25 bases. CDR3 sequence reads: CAALSGHSAPYQETQYF. DNA for the CDR3: TGTGCCGCTTTGAGTGGACACAGTGCTCCCTACCAAGAGACCCAGTACTTC.

Only a few counts were recorded for this clonotype. V is TRBV28 and J is TRBJ1-5, with D perhaps matching TRBD1 (5 bases). Germline-derived CDR1 and CDR2 are MDHEN and SYDVKM. The CDR3 sequence is 12 residues long. The V end was cut by 3 bases, the J end by 9 bases, with 9 bases between. In DNA, the CDR3 is TGTGCCAGCAGTTTGTGGGGCCGGCCCCAGCATTTT. Amino acids: CASSLWGRPQHF.

This clonotype was observed once. The chain employs TRBV3-1 and TRBJ1-2; D is unclear. The CDR3 length is 14 residues. The germline CDR1 and CDR2 sequences are LGHDT and YNNKEL (reference sequence). V shed 4 bases and J shed 6 bases, with 15 bases lying between them. The CDR3 region is CASSPTMGIHGYTF. The CDR3, as DNA: TGTGCCAGCAGCCCCACAATGGGAATCCATGGCTACACCTTC.

The rearrangement joins TRBV7-9 to TRBJ2-3; TRBD2 is a possible D gene (6 bases). This CDR3 is built from 13 residues. Germline V gene sequence: CDR1 SEHNR, CDR2 FQNEAQ (reference sequence). Trimming left V 9 bases short and J 0 bases short, with 10 bases between. For the CDR3, the DNA is TGTGCCAGGGCGGGGTCGAGCACAGATACGCAGTATTTT. Translation gives CARAGSSTDTQYF.

This clonotype was recorded at least ten times. The chain combines TRBV4-2 with TRBJ2-5, with D tentatively TRBD1 or TRBD2 (5 bases each). Germline CDR1 LGHNA, CDR2 YNFKEQ. The ends were cut back, 4 bases at V and 2 bases at J, with 11 bases in the middle. The CDR3 consists of 14 residues. The CDR3 DNA is TGTGCCAGCAGCCCGGGGCTGACTCAAGAGACCCAGTACTTC. Encoded protein: CASSPGLTQETQYF.

There are a few counts of this clonotype. The gene calls are TRBV4-1 and TRBJ1-6; no firm D call. The CDR3 spans 15 residues. Germline V lookup: CDR1 MGHRA, CDR2 YSYEKL. V was pared by 4 bases and J by 0 bases, with 7 bases between. This CDR3 reads CASSPALSYNSPLHF. In DNA, the CDR3 is TGCGCCAGCAGCCCCGCACTCTCCTATAATTCACCCCTCCACTTT.

The rearrangement joins TRBV20-1 to TRBJ2-5, with 16 bases that match TRBD2. Germline assignment: CDR1 DFQATT and CDR2 SNEGSKA (reference sequence). V lost 7 bases, J lost 5 bases, and 7 bases stayed unmatched. This CDR3 contains 15 residues. Here the CDR3 reads CSETGTSGGAETQYF. The CDR3 DNA is TGCAGTGAGACCGGGACTAGCGGGGGGGCGGAGACCCAGTACTTC.

As DNA, the CDR3 is TGTGCCAGCAGCCCCGGACAGGGGGACAGCTATGGCTACACCTTC. It translates to CASSPGQGDSYGYTF. The V call is TRBV9, the J call TRBJ1-2; 10 positions agree with TRBD1. The V gene's germline CDR1 is SGDLS and CDR2 YYNGEE. The CDR3 runs to 15 residues. Trimming cost V 4 bases and J 4 bases; bases outside gene matches: 7.